What follows describes a single T cell receptor (beta chain). No antigen is known for it. According to the study, TCR beta libraries were built with iRepertoire HTBI primers and CDR3-region Arm-PCR. TCRdb redid the calling of the multiplex PCR reads with MiXCR, one entry per CDR3 protein. Altogether 400,000 to 500,000 distinct CDR3 sequences are present, around 21% being singletons, with the ten largest covering approximately 8%. As to time point: persistent/refractory GD, antithyroid drugs over 5 years with positive TRAb. The TCR library was prepared using RNA isolated from PBMCs. The data were obtained in a study of regulatory T cells in long-lasting Graves disease. General observations from the study: TRBV28, TRBJ1-2 and TRBJ2-5 were segments that persistent disease favored.

The CDR3 is 15 amino acids. V was pared by 2 bases and J by 6 bases, with 14 bases between. Per the germline V gene, CDR1 is MNHNS and CDR2 is SASEGT. Source: peripheral blood mononuclear cells (PBMCs), taken when the disease was refractory, from a patient treated with antithyroid drugs. The sequence came from a female donor with Graves disease. V is TRBV6-1 and J is TRBJ1-5, with D unclear. CDR3 bases: TGTGCCAGCAGTGAATTGTGGGGTGGGTTTCAGCCCCAGCATTTT. Residues: CASSELWGGFQPQHF.